This TCR beta chain derives from a study of blood T cell repertoires in COVID-19. In the study overall: Nucleic acid was either cDNA or gDNA, and it came from T cells, B-cell-depleted T cells, or PBMCs.

Recruits, aged roughly 18 to 95 years, lived in under 25 US areas. Clinical histories supplied by participants themselves formed the basis of cohort assignment. As handled by the study authors: Reference gene primers were amplified, and this amplification served to estimate nucleated cell counts. Libraries were prepared by immunoSEQ multiplex PCR; TCRdb keeps only in-frame clonotypes and omits some of them. That table is the source of V, J and clone size, and D and trimming were worked out from the DNA. The data show about 210,000 clones, under 90% seen once. V shed 6 bases and J shed 4 bases, with 18 bases lying between them. There are 16 residues in the CDR3. Germline CDR1 and CDR2: MNHEY and SVGEGT.

The chain recombines TRBV6-2 or TRBV6-3 with TRBJ1-4, with D perhaps matching TRBD1 (5 bases). The sequencing sample was made of PBMCs or T cells enriched from blood (not recorded which). This receptor was taken from a woman in her 50s with acute COVID-19. The CDR3 DNA follows: TGTGCCAGCAGGTACAGGATAACAGCACGTAATGAAAAACTGTTTTTT. Translation gives CASRYRITARNEKLFF.